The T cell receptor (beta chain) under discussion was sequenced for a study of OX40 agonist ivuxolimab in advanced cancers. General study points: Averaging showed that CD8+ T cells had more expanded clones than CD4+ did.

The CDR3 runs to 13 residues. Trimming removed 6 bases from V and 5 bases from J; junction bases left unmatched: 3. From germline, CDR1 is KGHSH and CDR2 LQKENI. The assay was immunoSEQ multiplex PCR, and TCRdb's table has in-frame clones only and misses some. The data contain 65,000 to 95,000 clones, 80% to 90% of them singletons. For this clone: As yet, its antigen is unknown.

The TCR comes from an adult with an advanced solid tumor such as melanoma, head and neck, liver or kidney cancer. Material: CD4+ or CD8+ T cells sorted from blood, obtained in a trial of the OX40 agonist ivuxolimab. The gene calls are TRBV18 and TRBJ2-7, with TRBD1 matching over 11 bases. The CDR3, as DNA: TGTGCCAGCTCCCGGACAGGGGGCGACGAGCAGTACTTC. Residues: CASSRTGGDEQYF.